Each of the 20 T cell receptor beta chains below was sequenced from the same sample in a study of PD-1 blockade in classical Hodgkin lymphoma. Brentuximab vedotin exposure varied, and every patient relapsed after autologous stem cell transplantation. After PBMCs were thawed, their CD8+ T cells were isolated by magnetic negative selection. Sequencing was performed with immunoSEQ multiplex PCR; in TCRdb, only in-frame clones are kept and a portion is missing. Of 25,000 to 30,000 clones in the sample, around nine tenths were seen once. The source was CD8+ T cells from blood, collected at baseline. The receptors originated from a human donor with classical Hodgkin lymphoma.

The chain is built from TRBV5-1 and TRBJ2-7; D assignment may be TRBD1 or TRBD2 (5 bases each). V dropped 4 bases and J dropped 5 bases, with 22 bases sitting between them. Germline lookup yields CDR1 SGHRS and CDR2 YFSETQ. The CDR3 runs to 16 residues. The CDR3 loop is CASSLHQRGLRNEQYF. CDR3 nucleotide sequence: TGCGCCAGCAGCCTCCACCAACGGGGCTTGAGGAACGAGCAGTACTTC.

CDR3 amino acids: CASSRGYEQYF. CDR3 DNA sequence: TGTGCCAGTAGTAGGGGCTACGAGCAGTACTTC. The chain has TRBV19 and TRBJ2-7; no firm D call. The V gene's germline CDR1 is LNHDA and CDR2 SQIVND (reference sequence). The CDR3 has 11 amino acids. The germline V and J ends were trimmed by 4 bases and 3 bases, with 4 bases remaining between them.

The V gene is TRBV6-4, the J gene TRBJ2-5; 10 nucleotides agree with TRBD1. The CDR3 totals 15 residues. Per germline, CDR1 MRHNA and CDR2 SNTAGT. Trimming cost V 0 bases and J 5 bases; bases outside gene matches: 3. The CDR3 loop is CASSDSGGQGETQYF. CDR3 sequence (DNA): TGTGCCAGCAGTGACTCCGGGGGACAGGGGGAGACCCAGTACTTC.

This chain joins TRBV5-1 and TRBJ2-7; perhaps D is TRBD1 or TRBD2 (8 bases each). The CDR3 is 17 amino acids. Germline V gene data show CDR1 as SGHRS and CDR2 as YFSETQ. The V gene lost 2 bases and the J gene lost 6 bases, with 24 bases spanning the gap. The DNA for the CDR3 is TGCGCCAGCAGCTTTCGGGAGGGGACAGGTGGGACAGTCGAGCAGTACTTC. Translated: CASSFREGTGGTVEQYF.

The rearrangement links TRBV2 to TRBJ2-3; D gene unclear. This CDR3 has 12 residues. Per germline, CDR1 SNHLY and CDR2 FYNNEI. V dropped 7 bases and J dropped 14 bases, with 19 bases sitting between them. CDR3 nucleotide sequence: TGTGCCAGCAAGAACGGCGTCCTATTAGTGTATTTT. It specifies CASKNGVLLVYF.

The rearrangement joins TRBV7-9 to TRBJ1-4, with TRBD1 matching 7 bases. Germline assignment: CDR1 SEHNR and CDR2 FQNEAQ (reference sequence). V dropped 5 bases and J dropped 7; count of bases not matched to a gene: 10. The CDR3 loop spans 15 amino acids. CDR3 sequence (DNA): TGTGCCAGCAGCCGCGACAGGGAATTCGGTGAAAAACTGTTTTTT. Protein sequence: CASSRDREFGEKLFF. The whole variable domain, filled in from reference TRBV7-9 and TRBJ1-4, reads DTGVSQNPRHKITKRGQNVTFRCDPISEHNRLYWYRQTLGQGPEFLTYFQNEAQLEKSRLLSDRFSAERPKGSFSTLEIQRTEQGDSAMYLCASSRDREFGEKLFFGSGTQLSVL.

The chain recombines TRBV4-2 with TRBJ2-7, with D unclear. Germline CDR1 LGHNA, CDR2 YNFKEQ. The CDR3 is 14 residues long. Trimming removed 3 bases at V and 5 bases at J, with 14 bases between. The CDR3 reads CASSQRRLLDEQYF. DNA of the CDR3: TGTGCCAGCAGCCAGAGACGACTTCTCGACGAGCAGTACTTC.

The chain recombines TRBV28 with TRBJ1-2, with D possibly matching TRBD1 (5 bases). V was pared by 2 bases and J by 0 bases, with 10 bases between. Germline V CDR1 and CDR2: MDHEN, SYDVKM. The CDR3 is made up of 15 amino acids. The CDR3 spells CASSLGSTANYGYTF. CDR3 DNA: TGTGCCAGCAGTTTAGGGTCGACAGCTAACTATGGCTACACCTTC.

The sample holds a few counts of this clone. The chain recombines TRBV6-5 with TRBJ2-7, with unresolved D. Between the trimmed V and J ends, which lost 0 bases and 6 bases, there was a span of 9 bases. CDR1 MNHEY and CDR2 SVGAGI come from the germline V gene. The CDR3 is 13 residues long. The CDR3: CASSYSSVVEQYF. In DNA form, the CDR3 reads TGTGCCAGCAGTTACTCGAGCGTAGTCGAGCAGTACTTC.

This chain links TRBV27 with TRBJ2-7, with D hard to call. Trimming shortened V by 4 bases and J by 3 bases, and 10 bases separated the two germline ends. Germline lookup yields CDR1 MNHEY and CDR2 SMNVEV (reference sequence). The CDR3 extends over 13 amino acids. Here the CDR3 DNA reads TGTGCCAGCAGTTCCGCCCCCCTCTACGAGCAGTACTTC. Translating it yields CASSSAPLYEQYF.

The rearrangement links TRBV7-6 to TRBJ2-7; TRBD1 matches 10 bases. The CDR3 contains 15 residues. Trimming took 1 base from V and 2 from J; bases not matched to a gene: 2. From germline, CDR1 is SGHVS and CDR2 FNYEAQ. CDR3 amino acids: CASSLGQGATYEQYF. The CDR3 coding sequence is TGTGCCAGCAGCTTAGGACAGGGGGCTACCTACGAGCAGTACTTC.

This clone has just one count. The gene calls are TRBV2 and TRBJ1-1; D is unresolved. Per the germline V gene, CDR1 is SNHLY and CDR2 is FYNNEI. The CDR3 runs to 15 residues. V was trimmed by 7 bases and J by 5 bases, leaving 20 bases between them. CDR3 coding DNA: TGTGCCAGCAACCCAAAAGGGCCCCTGCCTACTGAAGCTTTCTTT. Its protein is CASNPKGPLPTEAFF.

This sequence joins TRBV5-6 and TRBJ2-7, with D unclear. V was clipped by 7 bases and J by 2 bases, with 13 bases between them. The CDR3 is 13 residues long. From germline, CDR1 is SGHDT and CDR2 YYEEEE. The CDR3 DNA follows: TGTGCCAGCCTCAGGCCAAACACCTACGAGCAGTACTTC. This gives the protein CASLRPNTYEQYF.

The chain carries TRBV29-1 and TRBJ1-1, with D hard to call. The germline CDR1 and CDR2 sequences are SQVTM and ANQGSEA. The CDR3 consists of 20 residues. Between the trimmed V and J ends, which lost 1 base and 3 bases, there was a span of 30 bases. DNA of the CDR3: TGCAGCGTTGAAGGGTATCAGTGGTCGAAGGTCGGGGTAGTACACACTGAAGCTTTCTTT. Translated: CSVEGYQWSKVGVVHTEAFF.

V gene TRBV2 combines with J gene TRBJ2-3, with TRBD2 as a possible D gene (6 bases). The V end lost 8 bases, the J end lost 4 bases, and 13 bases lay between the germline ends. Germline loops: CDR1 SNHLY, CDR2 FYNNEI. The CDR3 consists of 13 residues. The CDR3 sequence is CASPPGSPDTQYF. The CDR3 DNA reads TGTGCCAGCCCTCCCGGGAGCCCAGATACGCAGTATTTT.

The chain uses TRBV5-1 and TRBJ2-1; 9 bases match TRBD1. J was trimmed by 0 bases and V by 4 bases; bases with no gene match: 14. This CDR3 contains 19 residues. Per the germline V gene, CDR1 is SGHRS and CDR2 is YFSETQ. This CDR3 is CASSRRQGVLAGSYNEQFF. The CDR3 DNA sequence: TGCGCCAGCAGCCGAAGACAGGGGGTGTTGGCGGGCTCCTACAATGAGCAGTTCTTC.

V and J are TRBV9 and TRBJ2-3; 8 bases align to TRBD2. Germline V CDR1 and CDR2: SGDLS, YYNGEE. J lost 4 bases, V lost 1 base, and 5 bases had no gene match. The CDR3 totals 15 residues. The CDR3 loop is CASSVKREGSDTQYF. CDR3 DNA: TGTGCCAGCAGCGTAAAACGGGAGGGATCAGATACGCAGTATTTT.

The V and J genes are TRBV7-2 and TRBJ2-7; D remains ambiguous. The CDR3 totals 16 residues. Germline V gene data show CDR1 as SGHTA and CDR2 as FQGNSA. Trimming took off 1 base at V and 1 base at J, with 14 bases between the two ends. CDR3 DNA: TGTGCCAGCAGCTTAGACTCCTTGAGTCCTTCCTACGAGCAGTACTTC. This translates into CASSLDSLSPSYEQYF.

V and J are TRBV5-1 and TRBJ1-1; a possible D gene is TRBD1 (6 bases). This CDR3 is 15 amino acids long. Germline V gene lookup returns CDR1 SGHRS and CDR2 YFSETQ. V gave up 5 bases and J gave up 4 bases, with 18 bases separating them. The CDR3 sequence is CASSGESRGITEAFF. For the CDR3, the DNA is TGCGCCAGCAGTGGGGAAAGCAGGGGAATCACTGAAGCTTTCTTT.

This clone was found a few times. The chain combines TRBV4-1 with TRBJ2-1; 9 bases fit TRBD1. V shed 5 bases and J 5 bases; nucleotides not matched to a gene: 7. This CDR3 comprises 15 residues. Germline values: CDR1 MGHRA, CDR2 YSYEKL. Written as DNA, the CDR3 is TGCGCCAGCAGCTTCTCCGGGACAGGGAACAATGAGCAGTTCTTC. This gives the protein CASSFSGTGNNEQFF.